This T cell receptor (beta chain) was sequenced in a study of CD8+ T cells in alopecia areata. As for the study in general: Dosing spanned 6 to 18 months on tofacitinib, then 6 months off drug.

Study conclusions and caveats: While tofacitinib was given, many expanded lesional clones persisted in scalp and blood. Resident alphabeta T-cell populations of normal skin are likewise subject to sequencing in scalp samples. Tofacitinib significantly lowered scalp clonality and expanded CD8+ clones among the top 100.

Extracted RNA was reverse transcribed, and the resulting cDNA served as sequencing template. TCRdb's copy holds only in-frame clones and misses some; the assay was immunoSEQ multiplex PCR. Of 180,000 or so clones listed, approximately 49% were seen once; the top ten hold roughly 9.1%. This clone was picked up a small number of times. Its specificity is not known. The treatment denotes: oral pan-JAK inhibitor, 5-10 mg twice daily. CDR3 length equals 13 residues. CDR1 is MNHEY, CDR2 SVGAGI, per germline. Trimming stripped 11 bases from V and 1 base from J, with 15 bases between. This sequence originates from a human donor with alopecia areata. The V and J genes are TRBV6-5 and TRBJ2-7, with D tentatively TRBD1 (6 bases). Sequenced here: CD8+ T cells sorted from blood, sampled around week 52, from a patient treated with tofacitinib. CDR3 in amino acids: CAAGTSNSYEQYF. CDR3 DNA sequence: TGTGCCGCCGGGACAAGTAATTCCTACGAGCAGTACTTC.